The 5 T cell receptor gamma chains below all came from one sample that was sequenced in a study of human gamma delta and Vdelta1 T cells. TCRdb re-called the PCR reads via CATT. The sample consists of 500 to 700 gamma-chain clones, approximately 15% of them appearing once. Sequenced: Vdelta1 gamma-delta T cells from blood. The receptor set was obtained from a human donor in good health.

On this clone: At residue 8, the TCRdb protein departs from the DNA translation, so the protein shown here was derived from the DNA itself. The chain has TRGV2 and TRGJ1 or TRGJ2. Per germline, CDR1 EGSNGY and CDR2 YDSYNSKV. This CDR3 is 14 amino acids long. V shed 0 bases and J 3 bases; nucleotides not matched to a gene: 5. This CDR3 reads CATWDGPRYYKKLF. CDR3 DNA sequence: TGTGCCACCTGGGACGGGCCTCGTTATTATAAGAAACTCTTT.

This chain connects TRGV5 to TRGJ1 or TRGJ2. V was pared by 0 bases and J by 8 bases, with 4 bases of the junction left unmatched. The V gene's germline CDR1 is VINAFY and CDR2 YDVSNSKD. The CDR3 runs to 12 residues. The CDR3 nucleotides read TGTGCCACCTGGGACAGGCGTAATAAGAAACTCTTT. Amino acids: CATWDRRNKKLF.

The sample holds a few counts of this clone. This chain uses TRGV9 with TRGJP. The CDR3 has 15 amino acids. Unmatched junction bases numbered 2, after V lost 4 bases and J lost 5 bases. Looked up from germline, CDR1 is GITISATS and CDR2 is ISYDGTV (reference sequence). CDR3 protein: CALWDEELGKKIKVF. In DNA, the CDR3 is TGTGCCTTGTGGGACGAAGAGTTGGGCAAAAAAATCAAGGTATTT.

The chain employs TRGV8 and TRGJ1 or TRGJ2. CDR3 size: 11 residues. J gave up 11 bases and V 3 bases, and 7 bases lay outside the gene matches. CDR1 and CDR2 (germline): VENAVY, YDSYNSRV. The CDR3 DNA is TGTGCCACCTGGGATTTTGGGGAGAAACTCTTT. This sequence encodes CATWDFGEKLF.

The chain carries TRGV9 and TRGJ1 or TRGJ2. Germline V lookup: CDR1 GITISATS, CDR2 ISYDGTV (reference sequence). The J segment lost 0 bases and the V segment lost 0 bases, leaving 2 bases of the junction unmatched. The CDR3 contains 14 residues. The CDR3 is CALWEVSNYYKKLF. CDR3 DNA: TGTGCCTTGTGGGAGGTGTCGAATTATTATAAGAAACTCTTT.